The source of this T cell receptor beta chain is a study of metastatic and nonmetastatic thyroid tumors. Study details: Across peripheral blood and tumor or nodule tissue samples taken from malignant and benign thyroid patients, the repertoires were compared with one another.

Authors' methods: Across clinicopathological groups, CDR3 differences served as the basis for building a distant-metastasis classifier for papillary thyroid cancer. TCRdb reprocessed the PCR reads via MiXCR. TCRdb, not the original authors, processed these V and J calls. The table lists about 22,000 clones, approximately 35% of them singletons. Study observations and caveats: In both blood and tumor samples, TCR beta diversity was reported significantly higher for malignant than benign nodules.

No patient had received any treatment before thyroid surgery. This clone was recorded many times. Its antigen is not known. Sequenced: blood. The clonotype originates from a male donor with papillary thyroid cancer or a benign thyroid nodule (not recorded which). Some clones in this sample may be carry-over from other donors' samples.

Here the CDR3 reads CASSPQSSNEQYF. The CDR3 region has the DNA TGTGCCAGCAGCCCTCAGTCAAGCAACGAGCAGTACTTC. The gene calls are TRBV9 and TRBJ2-7; D not certain. This CDR3 region has 13 residues. V gave up 4 bases and J gave up 5 bases, with 13 bases separating them. Germline V gene sequence: CDR1 SGDLS, CDR2 YYNGEE. Based on the CDR3 plus reference TRBV9 and TRBJ2-7, the full variable domain is DSGVTQTPKHLITATGQRVTLRCSPRSGDLSVYWYQQSLDQGLQFLIQYYNGEERAKGNILERFSAQQFPDLHSELNLSSLELGDSALYFCASSPQSSNEQYFGPGTRLTVT.